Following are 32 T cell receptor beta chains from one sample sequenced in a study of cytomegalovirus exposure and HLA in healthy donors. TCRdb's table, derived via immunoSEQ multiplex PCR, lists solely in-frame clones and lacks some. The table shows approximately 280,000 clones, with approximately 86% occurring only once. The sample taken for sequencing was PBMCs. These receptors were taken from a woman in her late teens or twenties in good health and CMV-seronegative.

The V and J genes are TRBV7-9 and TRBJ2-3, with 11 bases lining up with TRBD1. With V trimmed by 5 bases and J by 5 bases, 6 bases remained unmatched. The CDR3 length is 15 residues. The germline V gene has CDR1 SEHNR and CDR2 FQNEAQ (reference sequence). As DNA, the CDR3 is TGTGCCAGCAGCATAGGACAGGGGGCACGAGATACGCAGTATTTT. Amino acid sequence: CASSIGQGARDTQYF.

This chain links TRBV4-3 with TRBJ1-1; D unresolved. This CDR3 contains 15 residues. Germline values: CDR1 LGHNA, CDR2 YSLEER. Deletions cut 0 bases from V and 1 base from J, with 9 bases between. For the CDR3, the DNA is TGCGCCAGCAGCCAAGACGCCCAGTCGAACACTGAAGCTTTCTTT. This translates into CASSQDAQSNTEAFF.

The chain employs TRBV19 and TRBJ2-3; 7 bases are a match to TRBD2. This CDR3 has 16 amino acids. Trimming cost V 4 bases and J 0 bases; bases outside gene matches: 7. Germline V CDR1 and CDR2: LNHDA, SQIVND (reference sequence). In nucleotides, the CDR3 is TGTGCCAGTAGTACAAAGCGGGGCCCTAGCACAGATACGCAGTATTTT. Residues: CASSTKRGPSTDTQYF.

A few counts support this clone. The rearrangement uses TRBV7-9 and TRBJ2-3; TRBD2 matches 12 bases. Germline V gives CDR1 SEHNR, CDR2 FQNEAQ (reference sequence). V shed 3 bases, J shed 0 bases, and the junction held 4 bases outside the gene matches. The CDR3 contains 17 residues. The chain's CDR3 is CASSLTSGSLSTDTQYF. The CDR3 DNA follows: TGTGCCAGCAGCTTGACTAGCGGGAGCCTTAGCACAGATACGCAGTATTTT.

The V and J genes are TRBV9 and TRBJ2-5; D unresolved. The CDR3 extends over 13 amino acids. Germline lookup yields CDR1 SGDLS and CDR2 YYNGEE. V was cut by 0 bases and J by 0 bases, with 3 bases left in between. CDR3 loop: CASSVDNQETQYF. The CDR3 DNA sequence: TGTGCCAGCAGCGTAGACAACCAAGAGACCCAGTACTTC.

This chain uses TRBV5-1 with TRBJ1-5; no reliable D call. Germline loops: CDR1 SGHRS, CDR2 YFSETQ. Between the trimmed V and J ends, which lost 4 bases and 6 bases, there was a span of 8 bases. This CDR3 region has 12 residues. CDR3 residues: CASSDPGQPQHF. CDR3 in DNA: TGCGCCAGCAGCGACCCGGGTCAGCCCCAGCATTTT.

CDR3 protein: CASSQLLAHRSYNEQFF. The DNA for the CDR3 is TGTGCCAGCAGCCAGCTATTAGCCCACCGATCCTACAATGAGCAGTTCTTC. The rearrangement joins TRBV5-6 to TRBJ2-1; unclear D gene. In germline, CDR1 is SGHDT, CDR2 YYEEEE. Trimming pared 4 bases from V and 1 base from J, leaving 18 bases between. CDR3 length: 17 amino acids.

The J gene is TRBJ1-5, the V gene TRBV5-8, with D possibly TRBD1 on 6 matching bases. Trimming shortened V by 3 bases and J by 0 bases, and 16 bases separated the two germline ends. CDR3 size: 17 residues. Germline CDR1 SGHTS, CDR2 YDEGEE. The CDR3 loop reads CASSSWTAVDSNQPQHF. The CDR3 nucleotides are TGTGCCAGCAGCTCGTGGACAGCCGTTGATAGCAATCAGCCCCAGCATTTT.

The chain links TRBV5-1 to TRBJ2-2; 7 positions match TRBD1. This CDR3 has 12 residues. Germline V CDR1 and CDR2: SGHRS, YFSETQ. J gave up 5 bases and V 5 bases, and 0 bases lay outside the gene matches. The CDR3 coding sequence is TGCGCCAGCAGACAGGGGACCGGGGAGCTGTTTTTT. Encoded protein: CASRQGTGELFF.

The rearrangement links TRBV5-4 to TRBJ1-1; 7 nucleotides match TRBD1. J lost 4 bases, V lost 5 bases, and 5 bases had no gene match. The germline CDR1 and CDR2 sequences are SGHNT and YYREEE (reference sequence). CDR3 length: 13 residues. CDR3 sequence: CASRIQGVTEAFF. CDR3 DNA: TGTGCCAGCAGGATCCAGGGGGTCACTGAAGCTTTCTTT.

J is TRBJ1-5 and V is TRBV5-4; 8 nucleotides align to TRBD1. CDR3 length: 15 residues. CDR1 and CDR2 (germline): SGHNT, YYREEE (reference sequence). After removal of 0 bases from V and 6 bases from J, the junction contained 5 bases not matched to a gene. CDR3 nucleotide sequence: TGTGCCAGCAGCTTGGGGACAGGGCTTGGTCAGCCCCAGCATTTT. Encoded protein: CASSLGTGLGQPQHF.

The CDR3 here is CASSPRQAASTDTQYF. The CDR3 region has the DNA TGCGCCAGCAGCCCCAGACAGGCCGCTAGCACAGATACGCAGTATTTT. V and J are TRBV5-1 and TRBJ2-3; D possibly corresponds to TRBD1 (6 bases). The CDR3 is 16 amino acids. Germline CDR1 reads SGHRS; CDR2 reads YFSETQ. V was clipped by 4 bases and J by 0 bases, with 15 bases between them. Full variable domain (remainder filled in from reference TRBV5-1 and TRBJ2-3): KAGVTQTPRYLIKTRGQQVTLSCSPISGHRSVSWYQQTPGQGLQFLFEYFSETQRNKGNFPGRFSGRQFSNSRSEMNVSTLELGDSALYLCASSPRQAASTDTQYFGPGTRLTVL.

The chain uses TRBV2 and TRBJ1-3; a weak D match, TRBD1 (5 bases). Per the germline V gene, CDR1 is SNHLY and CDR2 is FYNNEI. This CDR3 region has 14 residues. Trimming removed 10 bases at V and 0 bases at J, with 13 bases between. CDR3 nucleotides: TGTGCCATAGAGACAGACCTCTCTGGAAACACCATATATTTT. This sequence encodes CAIETDLSGNTIYF.

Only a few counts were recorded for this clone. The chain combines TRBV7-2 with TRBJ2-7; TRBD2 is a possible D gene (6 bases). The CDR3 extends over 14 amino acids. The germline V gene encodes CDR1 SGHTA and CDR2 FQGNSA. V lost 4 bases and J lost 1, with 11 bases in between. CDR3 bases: TGTGCCAGCAGCTCCCGGGACTTATCCTACGAGCAGTACTTC. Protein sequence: CASSSRDLSYEQYF.

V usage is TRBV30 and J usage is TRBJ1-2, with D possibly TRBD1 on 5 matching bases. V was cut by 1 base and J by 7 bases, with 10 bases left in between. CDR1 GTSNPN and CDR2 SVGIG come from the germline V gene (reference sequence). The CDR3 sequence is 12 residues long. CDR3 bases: TGTGCCTGGAGTGAAATAGGGGCTGGCTACACCTTC. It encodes CAWSEIGAGYTF.

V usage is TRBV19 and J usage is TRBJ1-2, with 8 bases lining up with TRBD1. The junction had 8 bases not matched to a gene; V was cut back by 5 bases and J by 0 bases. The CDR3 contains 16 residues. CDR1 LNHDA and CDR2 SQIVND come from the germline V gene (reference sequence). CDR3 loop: CASSAKLTGANYGYTF. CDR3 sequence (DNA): TGTGCCAGTAGTGCCAAATTGACAGGGGCTAACTATGGCTACACCTTC.

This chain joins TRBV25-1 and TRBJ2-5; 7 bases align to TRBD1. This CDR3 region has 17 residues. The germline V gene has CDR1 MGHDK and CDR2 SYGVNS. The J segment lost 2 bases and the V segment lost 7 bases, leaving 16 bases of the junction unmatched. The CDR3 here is CASTSPLGAGGQETQYF. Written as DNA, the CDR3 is TGTGCCAGCACCTCCCCGCTAGGGGCAGGGGGTCAAGAGACCCAGTACTTC.

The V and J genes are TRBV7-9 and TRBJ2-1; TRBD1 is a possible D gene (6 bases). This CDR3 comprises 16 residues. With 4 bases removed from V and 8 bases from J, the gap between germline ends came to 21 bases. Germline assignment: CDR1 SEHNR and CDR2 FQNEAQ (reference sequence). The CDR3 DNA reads TGTGCCAGCAGCTCCCGGACAGCTTCCCGGGGCGATGAGCAGTTCTTC. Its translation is CASSSRTASRGDEQFF.

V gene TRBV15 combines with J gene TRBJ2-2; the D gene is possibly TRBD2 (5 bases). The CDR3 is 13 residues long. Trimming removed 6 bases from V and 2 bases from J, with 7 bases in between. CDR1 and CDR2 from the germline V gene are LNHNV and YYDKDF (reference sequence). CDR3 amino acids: CATRGVNTGELFF. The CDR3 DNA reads TGTGCCACCAGGGGAGTTAACACCGGGGAGCTGTTTTTT.

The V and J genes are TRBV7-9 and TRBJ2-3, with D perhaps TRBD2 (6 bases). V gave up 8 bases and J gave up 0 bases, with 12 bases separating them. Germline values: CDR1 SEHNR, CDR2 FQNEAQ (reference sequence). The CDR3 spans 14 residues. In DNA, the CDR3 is TGTGCCAGCTTTGCGGGGTCAAGCACAGATACGCAGTATTTT. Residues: CASFAGSSTDTQYF.

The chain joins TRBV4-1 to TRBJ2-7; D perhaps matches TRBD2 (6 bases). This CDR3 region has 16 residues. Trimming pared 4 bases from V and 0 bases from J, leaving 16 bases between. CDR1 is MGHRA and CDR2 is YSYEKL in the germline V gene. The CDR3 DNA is TGCGCCAGCAGCCCCCCGGGAGCTGGGTCCTCCTACGAGCAGTACTTC. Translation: CASSPPGAGSSYEQYF.

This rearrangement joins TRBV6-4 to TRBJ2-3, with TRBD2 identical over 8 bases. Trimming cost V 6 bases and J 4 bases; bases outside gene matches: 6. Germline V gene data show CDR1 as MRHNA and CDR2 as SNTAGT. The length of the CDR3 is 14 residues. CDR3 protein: CASRVGLEADTQYF. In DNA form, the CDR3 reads TGTGCCAGCAGGGTGGGACTAGAGGCAGATACGCAGTATTTT.

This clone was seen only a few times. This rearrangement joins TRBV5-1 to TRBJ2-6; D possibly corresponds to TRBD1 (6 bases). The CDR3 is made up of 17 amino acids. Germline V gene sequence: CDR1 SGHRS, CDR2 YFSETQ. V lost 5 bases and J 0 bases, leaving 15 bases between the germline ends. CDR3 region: CASRYIGQPSGANVLTF. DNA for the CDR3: TGCGCCAGCAGATATATTGGACAGCCCTCTGGGGCCAACGTCCTGACTTTC. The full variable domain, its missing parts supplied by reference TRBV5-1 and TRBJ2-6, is KAGVTQTPRYLIKTRGQQVTLSCSPISGHRSVSWYQQTPGQGLQFLFEYFSETQRNKGNFPGRFSGRQFSNSRSEMNVSTLELGDSALYLCASRYIGQPSGANVLTFGAGSRLTVL.

The CDR3 protein is CASSQDGQLWVGELFF. CDR3 DNA sequence: TGCGCCAGCAGCCAAGACGGACAGTTATGGGTTGGGGAGCTGTTTTTT. The rearrangement uses TRBV4-1 and TRBJ2-2, with a tentative D call TRBD1 (6 bases). Germline loops: CDR1 MGHRA, CDR2 YSYEKL. The V gene lost 0 bases and the J gene lost 8 bases, with 16 bases spanning the gap. The CDR3 runs 16 residues.

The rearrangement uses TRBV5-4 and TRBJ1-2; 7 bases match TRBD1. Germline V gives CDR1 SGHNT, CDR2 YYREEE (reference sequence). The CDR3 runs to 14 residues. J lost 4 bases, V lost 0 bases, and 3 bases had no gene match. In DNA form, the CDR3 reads TGTGCCAGCAGCTTGGCCCGGGACAGCTATGGCTACACCTTC. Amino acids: CASSLARDSYGYTF.

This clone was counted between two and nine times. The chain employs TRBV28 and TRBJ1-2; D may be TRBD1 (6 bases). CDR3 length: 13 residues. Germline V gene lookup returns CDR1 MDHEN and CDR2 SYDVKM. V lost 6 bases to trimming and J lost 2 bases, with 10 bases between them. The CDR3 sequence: CASSRDTNYGYTF. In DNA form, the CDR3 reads TGTGCCAGCAGCAGGGACACCAACTATGGCTACACCTTC.

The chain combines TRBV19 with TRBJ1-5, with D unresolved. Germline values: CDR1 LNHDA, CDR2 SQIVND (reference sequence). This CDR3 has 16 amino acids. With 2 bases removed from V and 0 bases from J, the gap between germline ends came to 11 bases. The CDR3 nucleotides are TGTGCCAGTAGTATACCCTTTGACTATAGCAATCAGCCCCAGCATTTT. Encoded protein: CASSIPFDYSNQPQHF.

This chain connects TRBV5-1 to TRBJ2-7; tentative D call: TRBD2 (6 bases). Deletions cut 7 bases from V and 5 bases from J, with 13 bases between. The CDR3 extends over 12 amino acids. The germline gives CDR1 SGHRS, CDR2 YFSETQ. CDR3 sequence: CASAWEAHEQYF. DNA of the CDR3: TGCGCCAGCGCTTGGGAGGCCCACGAGCAGTACTTC.

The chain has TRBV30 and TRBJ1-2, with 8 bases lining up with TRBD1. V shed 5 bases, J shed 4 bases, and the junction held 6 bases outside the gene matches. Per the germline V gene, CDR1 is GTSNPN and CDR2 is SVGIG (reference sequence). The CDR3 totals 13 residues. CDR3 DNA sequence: TGTGCCTGGGGGGGACAGGTCTTCTATGGCTACACCTTC. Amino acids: CAWGGQVFYGYTF.

CDR3 sequence: CATSRDMSQGAYYEQYF. In DNA, the CDR3 is TGTGCCACCAGCAGAGATATGTCGCAGGGGGCTTACTACGAGCAGTACTTC. The chain recombines TRBV15 with TRBJ2-7; 8 bases line up with TRBD1. This CDR3 has 17 residues. CDR1 is LNHNV and CDR2 is YYDKDF in the germline V gene (reference sequence). V shed 0 bases, J shed 3 bases, and the junction held 10 bases outside the gene matches.

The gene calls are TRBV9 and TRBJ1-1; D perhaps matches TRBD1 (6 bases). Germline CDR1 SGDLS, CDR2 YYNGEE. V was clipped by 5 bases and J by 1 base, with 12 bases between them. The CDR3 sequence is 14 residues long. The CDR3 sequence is CASRPGVANTEAFF. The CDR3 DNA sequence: TGTGCCAGCAGGCCAGGGGTGGCGAACACTGAAGCTTTCTTT.

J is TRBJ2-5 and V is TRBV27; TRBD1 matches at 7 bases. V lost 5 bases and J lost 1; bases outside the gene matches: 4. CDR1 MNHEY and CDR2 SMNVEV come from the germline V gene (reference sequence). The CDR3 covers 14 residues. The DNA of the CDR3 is TGTGCCAGCAGTGCGACAGGGCTCCAAGAGACCCAGTACTTC. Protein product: CASSATGLQETQYF.